These 26 T cell receptor beta chains were all obtained from the same sample, sequenced in a study of CD8+CD57+ T cells in acquired aplastic anemia. The study profiled TCR beta VDJ and CDR3 using genomic DNA as template. TCRdb independently ran MiXCR on the reads; one entry per CDR3 protein. Seen here are 40,000 or so distinct CDR3 sequences, about 77% observed once, and the top ten hold approximately 22%. The source material was sorted CD4+, CD8+, or CD8+CD57+ T cells (not recorded which) from PBMCs. The receptors derive from a human donor in good health, serving as a control.

CDR3 bases: TGTGCCAGCAGGGTGGGTAAGATAGCGGGAAGTTACAATGAGCAGTTCTTC. Amino acids: CASRVGKIAGSYNEQFF. This chain links TRBV25-1 with TRBJ2-1, with 8 bases identical to TRBD2. V trimming: 6 bases; J trimming: 4 bases; junction bases outside the gene matches: 14. The CDR3 loop spans 17 amino acids. The germline V gene has CDR1 MGHDK and CDR2 SYGVNS.

The gene calls are TRBV4-1 and TRBJ1-5, with unresolved D. V was pared by 0 bases and J by 1 base, with 10 bases between. The CDR3 is made up of 16 amino acids. Germline CDR1 is MGHRA and CDR2 is YSYEKL. The CDR3 DNA is TGCGCCAGCAGCCAAGACAGTTCGGAAAGCAATCAGCCCCAGCATTTT. Its translation: CASSQDSSESNQPQHF.

V and J are TRBV25-1 and TRBJ2-1; 9 positions match TRBD1. The CDR3 has 15 amino acids. Germline assignment: CDR1 MGHDK and CDR2 SYGVNS. V dropped 2 bases and J dropped 6; count of bases not matched to a gene: 5. The CDR3 protein is CASSEPGTGPNEQFF. CDR3 coding DNA: TGTGCCAGCAGTGAACCCGGGACAGGGCCCAATGAGCAGTTCTTC.

This clonotype was picked up many times. This chain joins TRBV6-2 or TRBV6-3 and TRBJ2-1; D is possibly TRBD1 or TRBD2 (6 bases each). Per germline, CDR1 MNHEY and CDR2 SVGEGT. Trimming took 2 bases from V and 4 from J, leaving 12 bases between them. This CDR3 is built from 15 residues. The CDR3 sequence: CASSYVGGAYNEQFF. The CDR3 coding sequence is TGTGCCAGCAGTTACGTCGGGGGCGCTTACAATGAGCAGTTCTTC.

The V and J genes are TRBV4-3 and TRBJ2-7; TRBD1 might be the D (5 bases). This CDR3 comprises 15 residues. CDR1 and CDR2 from the germline V gene are LGHNA and YSLEER. V lost 3 bases and J lost 1, with 13 bases in between. CDR3 in DNA: TGCGCCAGCAGCCACTCAAGGGGCAATTCCTACGAGCAGTACTTC. This codes for CASSHSRGNSYEQYF.

The chain recombines TRBV2 with TRBJ1-2; a weak D match, TRBD1 (5 bases). Germline CDR1 is SNHLY and CDR2 is FYNNEI. The germline V and J ends were trimmed by 5 bases and 8 bases, with 12 bases remaining between them. The CDR3 is made up of 12 amino acids. CDR3 amino acids: CASSQTEGGYTF. The CDR3 bases are TGTGCCAGCAGTCAGACCGAGGGGGGCTACACCTTC.

V is TRBV2 and J is TRBJ2-3; 12 bases are shared with TRBD2. The V gene end was trimmed by 5 bases and the J gene end by 4 bases; junction bases not matched to a gene: 4. The CDR3 runs to 15 residues. Germline V gene data show CDR1 as SNHLY and CDR2 as FYNNEI. CDR3 nucleotide sequence: TGTGCCAGCAGTAACCTAGCGGGAGGGGCAGATACGCAGTATTTT. This gives the protein CASSNLAGGADTQYF.

The chain has TRBV4-1 and TRBJ1-3; TRBD1 aligns across 11 bases. J was trimmed by 3 bases and V by 3 bases; bases with no gene match: 4. CDR1 and CDR2 (germline): MGHRA, YSYEKL. The CDR3 extends over 16 amino acids. DNA for the CDR3: TGCGCCAGCAGCCAGAGGACAGGGGGCGGTGGAAACACCATATATTTT. Translation gives CASSQRTGGGGNTIYF.

A remark on this clonotype: At one of its ends the junction is not consistent with the germline gene, which may arise from a read error. The V and J genes are TRBV2 and TRBJ1-2; D remains unclear. The CDR3 length is 15 residues. Germline lookup yields CDR1 SNHLY and CDR2 FYNNEI. CDR3 sequence (DNA): TGTGCCAGTAGTGAAGGCGGGAATGCTAACTATGGCTACACCTTC. It yields the protein CASSEGGNANYGYTF.

V is TRBV10-3 and J is TRBJ1-3, with TRBD1 identical over 7 bases. The CDR3 runs 14 residues. Trimming removed 10 bases from V and 0 bases from J; junction bases left unmatched: 6. In germline, CDR1 is ENHRY, CDR2 SYGVKD. The CDR3 DNA reads TGTGCCAGCAGGCCAGGGGGCTCTGGAAACACCATATATTTT. This sequence encodes CASRPGGSGNTIYF.

The chain recombines TRBV7-9 with TRBJ2-3, with 9 nucleotides matching TRBD2. In germline, CDR1 is SEHNR, CDR2 FQNEAQ (reference sequence). This CDR3 has 17 residues. V was pared by 2 bases and J by 1 base, with 7 bases of the junction left unmatched. CDR3 loop: CASSLPGLAPGTDTQYF. CDR3 coding DNA: TGTGCCAGCAGCTTACCGGGACTAGCTCCAGGCACAGATACGCAGTATTTT.

The chain couples TRBV6-1 to TRBJ1-3; D not certain. Germline V gene data show CDR1 as MNHNS and CDR2 as SASEGT. CDR3 size: 13 residues. Between the trimmed V and J ends, which lost 6 bases and 7 bases, there was a span of 13 bases. In DNA, the CDR3 is TGTGCCAGCAGCCTCGCGCGGGAGAACACCATATATTTT. Protein sequence: CASSLARENTIYF.

The rearrangement links TRBV2 to TRBJ2-7; D is perhaps TRBD1 or TRBD2 (5 bases each). The germline V gene has CDR1 SNHLY and CDR2 FYNNEI. Trimming stripped 3 bases from V and 3 bases from J, with 12 bases between. The CDR3 has 14 residues. The CDR3 bases are TGTGCCAGCAGTGATCAGGGCAGCGGCTACGAGCAGTACTTC. Translating it yields CASSDQGSGYEQYF.

The chain links TRBV20-1 to TRBJ1-5; possibly TRBD1 for D (6 bases). V was cut by 2 bases and J by 0 bases, with 14 bases left in between. The length of the CDR3 is 16 residues. From germline, CDR1 is DFQATT and CDR2 SNEGSKA (reference sequence). The CDR3 loop is CSARIQGGNSNQPQHF. Here the CDR3 DNA reads TGCAGTGCTAGAATACAGGGCGGGAATAGCAATCAGCCCCAGCATTTT.

This clonotype counts as medium-sized (0.01 to 0.1%). The chain couples TRBV19 to TRBJ2-7; unclear D gene. The CDR3 loop spans 13 amino acids. Trimming shortened V by 3 bases and J by 7 bases, and 13 bases separated the two germline ends. Germline assignment: CDR1 LNHDA and CDR2 SQIVND (reference sequence). The CDR3 DNA is TGTGCCAGTAGTATTCTGGTGAGGAGTGAGCAGTACTTC. It is translated as CASSILVRSEQYF.

As DNA, the CDR3 is TGTGCCAGCAGCCCTTTTGAGGTAGGGACAGGGGGCGACTATGGCTACACCTTC. This sequence encodes CASSPFEVGTGGDYGYTF. This rearrangement joins TRBV11-1 to TRBJ1-2; 12 nucleotides agree with TRBD1. After removal of 5 bases from V and 3 bases from J, the junction contained 13 bases not matched to a gene. This CDR3 region has 18 residues. Germline V gives CDR1 SGHAT, CDR2 FQDESV (reference sequence).

The chain joins TRBV7-9 to TRBJ1-1; D unclear. The V end was cut by 4 bases, the J end by 8 bases, with 11 bases between. The CDR3 totals 12 residues. Germline assignment: CDR1 SEHNR and CDR2 FQNEAQ (reference sequence). The chain's CDR3 is CASSSIPVEAFF. For the CDR3, the DNA is TGTGCCAGCAGCTCCATCCCAGTGGAAGCTTTCTTT.

The chain is built from TRBV2 and TRBJ2-7; D uncertain. In germline, CDR1 is SNHLY, CDR2 FYNNEI. V gave up 9 bases and J gave up 3 bases, with 6 bases separating them. This CDR3 contains 10 residues. CDR3 region: CASQLYEQYF. The CDR3 DNA follows: TGTGCCAGTCAGCTCTACGAGCAGTACTTC.

The genes are TRBV29-1 and TRBJ1-6; D is undetermined. The CDR3 has 14 residues. CDR1 is SQVTM, CDR2 ANQGSEA, per germline. V lost 5 bases to trimming and J lost 6 bases, with 14 bases between them. As DNA, the CDR3 is TGCAGCGTTCGGACTGACGGGGTTAATTCACCCCTCCACTTT. Encoded protein: CSVRTDGVNSPLHF.

The CDR3 region is CSATDRLNTEAFF. The CDR3 DNA follows: TGCAGTGCTACGGACAGGCTGAACACTGAAGCTTTCTTT. The genes are TRBV20-1 and TRBJ1-1; 7 bases are a match to TRBD1. V trimming: 4 bases; J trimming: 0 bases; junction bases outside the gene matches: 2. This CDR3 region has 13 residues. Germline V gene lookup returns CDR1 DFQATT and CDR2 SNEGSKA (reference sequence).

This chain joins TRBV2 and TRBJ2-4; D may be TRBD1 or TRBD2 (5 bases each). V dropped 7 bases and J dropped 6 bases, with 13 bases sitting between them. Germline CDR1 SNHLY, CDR2 FYNNEI. CDR3 length equals 13 residues. The CDR3 sequence: CASTSGSGNIQYF. DNA for the CDR3: TGTGCCAGCACCTCAGGGAGCGGAAACATTCAGTACTTC.

In its sample, this clonotype was seen a few times. The chain couples TRBV10-2 to TRBJ1-6, with D tentatively TRBD1 (5 bases). There are 13 residues in the CDR3. The germline V gene has CDR1 WSHSY and CDR2 SAAADI. The germline V and J ends were trimmed by 6 bases and 4 bases, with 7 bases remaining between them. Here the CDR3 reads CASRQVYNSPLHF. The CDR3 DNA reads TGCGCCAGCAGACAGGTTTATAATTCACCCCTCCACTTT.

This clonotype was counted only a few times. The chain links TRBV7-2 to TRBJ2-3, with D unclear. Deletions cut 2 bases from V and 3 bases from J, with 3 bases between. In germline, CDR1 is SGHTA, CDR2 FQGNSA. The CDR3 has 12 residues. CDR3 in amino acids: CASSLPTDTQYF. The CDR3 bases are TGTGCCAGCAGCTTACCGACAGATACGCAGTATTTT.

The chain recombines TRBV20-1 with TRBJ2-7, with D uncertain. The CDR3 loop spans 14 amino acids. V shed 0 bases and J shed 2 bases, with 11 bases lying between them. Germline V gene sequence: CDR1 DFQATT, CDR2 SNEGSKA (reference sequence). The CDR3 DNA is TGCAGTGCTAGAGAGACGGGTGGGCCCTACGAGCAGTACTTC. The encoded protein is CSARETGGPYEQYF.

V and J are TRBV2 and TRBJ2-7, with D perhaps TRBD1 (5 bases). This CDR3 spans 14 amino acids. Per germline, CDR1 SNHLY and CDR2 FYNNEI. Between the trimmed V and J ends, which lost 5 bases and 3 bases, there was a span of 14 bases. CDR3 in DNA: TGTGCCAGCAGTTTCGAGACAGTCAGCTACGAGCAGTACTTC. This translates into CASSFETVSYEQYF.

V is TRBV2 and J is TRBJ1-2; 7 bases agree with TRBD1. The CDR3 has 14 amino acids. In germline, CDR1 is SNHLY, CDR2 FYNNEI. Germline trimming cut 6 bases from V and 2 bases from J; bases unmatched to any gene: 6. As DNA, the CDR3 is TGTGCCAGCAGGGGACAGTCCGTCAACTATGGCTACACCTTC. It yields the protein CASRGQSVNYGYTF.